The 28 T cell receptor beta chains below were found in one sample sequenced in a study of cytomegalovirus exposure and HLA in healthy donors. Both 60 Vbeta primers and 13 Jbeta primers went into the PCR. Assay: immunoSEQ multiplex PCR; the TCRdb copy retains only in-frame clones and omits some. The sample shows some 160,000 clones, around 77% of them seen only once. Sequencing was carried out using PBMCs. Receptors were obtained from a woman aged 25 to 39 in good health and CMV-seronegative.

The chain joins TRBV6-1 to TRBJ1-2; D remains ambiguous. V dropped 5 bases and J dropped 4 bases, with 8 bases sitting between them. Germline V gene sequence: CDR1 MNHNS, CDR2 SASEGT. This CDR3 is built from 12 residues. CDR3 DNA sequence: TGTGCCAGCAGTTTATACAGCTATGGCTACACCTTC. Its translation: CASSLYSYGYTF.

The V and J genes are TRBV28 and TRBJ2-7; TRBD1 matches at 11 bases. The CDR3 loop spans 14 amino acids. Germline lookup yields CDR1 MDHEN and CDR2 SYDVKM. The junction had 5 bases not matched to a gene; V was cut back by 6 bases and J by 4 bases. The CDR3 protein is CASSLGDRGYEQYF. DNA for the CDR3: TGTGCCAGCAGCCTCGGGGACAGGGGGTACGAGCAGTACTTC.

There are a few counts of this clone. The same CDR3 can be traced to other DNA sequences in this sample. V gene TRBV5-1 combines with J gene TRBJ1-5, with D uncertain. V lost 0 bases and J 2 bases, leaving 6 bases between the germline ends. CDR3 length: 14 residues. Germline assignment: CDR1 SGHRS and CDR2 YFSETQ. The CDR3: CASSLGTGNQPQHF. In nucleotides, the CDR3 is TGCGCCAGCAGCTTGGGTACGGGCAATCAGCCCCAGCATTTT.

This chain uses TRBV7-2 with TRBJ1-5, with D tentatively TRBD1 (5 bases). The CDR3 is 15 residues long. V was shortened by 1 base and J by 4 bases, with 11 bases between the two germline ends. The germline V gene has CDR1 SGHTA and CDR2 FQGNSA. The CDR3 is CASSLGRARNQPQHF. Here the CDR3 DNA reads TGTGCCAGCAGCTTAGGCAGGGCGAGGAATCAGCCCCAGCATTTT.

V and J are TRBV27 and TRBJ1-1, with D possibly matching TRBD1 (6 bases). Trimming shortened V by 7 bases and J by 8 bases, and 20 bases separated the two germline ends. The germline V gene has CDR1 MNHEY and CDR2 SMNVEV (reference sequence). There are 14 residues in the CDR3. The DNA for the CDR3 is TGTGCCAGCATAGGGGGTATCGGGGTCGAGGAAGCTTTCTTT. Translation: CASIGGIGVEEAFF.

This sequence joins TRBV9 and TRBJ1-2; 9 bases are shared with TRBD1. Per the germline V gene, CDR1 is SGDLS and CDR2 is YYNGEE. This CDR3 comprises 16 residues. The V segment lost 5 bases and the J segment 2 bases; nucleotides outside the gene matches: 10. The CDR3 DNA reads as TGTGCCAGCAGTTCCCTCAGACAGGGGGGCAACTATGGCTACACCTTC. This gives the protein CASSSLRQGGNYGYTF.

This clone was found a few times. The chain recombines TRBV6-1 with TRBJ1-5; the match to TRBD1 covers 10 bases. J was trimmed by 7 bases and V by 1 base; bases with no gene match: 7. The CDR3 has 16 residues. Per the germline V gene, CDR1 is MNHNS and CDR2 is SASEGT. The CDR3 spells CASSEVWTGGGQPQHF. The DNA of the CDR3 is TGTGCCAGCAGTGAAGTGTGGACAGGGGGTGGGCAGCCCCAGCATTTT.

This clone was observed a handful of times. V gene TRBV6-1 combines with J gene TRBJ2-7; D gene unclear. Trimming removed 2 bases from V and 2 bases from J, with 13 bases in between. The CDR3 covers 15 residues. The germline CDR1 and CDR2 sequences are MNHNS and SASEGT. DNA of the CDR3: TGTGCCAGCAGTGAATTAATACGGAGTGCCTACGAGCAGTACTTC. This codes for CASSELIRSAYEQYF.

The rearrangement uses TRBV6-5 and TRBJ1-3; D remains ambiguous. V shed 2 bases and J shed 4 bases, with 6 bases lying between them. CDR3 length: 13 amino acids. Germline V gene sequence: CDR1 MNHEY, CDR2 SVGAGI. DNA for the CDR3: TGTGCCAGCAGTTACGGGCAGGGAAACACCATATATTTT. It specifies CASSYGQGNTIYF.

The rearrangement joins TRBV19 to TRBJ1-1; unclear D gene. V was shortened by 5 bases and J by 2 bases, with 6 bases between the two germline ends. This CDR3 region has 12 residues. Per germline, CDR1 LNHDA and CDR2 SQIVND (reference sequence). The CDR3 is CASSRGNTEAFF. The CDR3 nucleotides are TGTGCCAGTAGTCGAGGAAACACTGAAGCTTTCTTT.

The V gene is TRBV2, the J gene TRBJ2-1, with D possibly matching TRBD2 (5 bases). This CDR3 contains 12 residues. Trimming took 7 bases from V and 6 from J, leaving 10 bases between them. In germline, CDR1 is SNHLY, CDR2 FYNNEI. The CDR3 here is CASTPDSNEQFF. Written as DNA, the CDR3 is TGTGCCAGCACCCCGGACTCCAATGAGCAGTTCTTC.

The chain couples TRBV5-5 to TRBJ2-5; TRBD1 matches 8 bases. Germline V gene data show CDR1 as SGHKS and CDR2 as YYEKEE (reference sequence). This CDR3 has 14 residues. With V trimmed by 6 bases and J by 1 base, 5 bases remained unmatched. DNA of the CDR3: TGTGCCAGCACCTCAGGGGGCGGCCAAGAGACCCAGTACTTC. Protein product: CASTSGGGQETQYF.

The J gene is TRBJ2-3, the V gene TRBV9, with D unresolved. Germline V lookup: CDR1 SGDLS, CDR2 YYNGEE. CDR3 size: 13 residues. V shed 3 bases and J shed 4 bases, with 9 bases lying between them. The CDR3 DNA follows: TGTGCCAGCAGCGAACTGATGGCAGATACGCAGTATTTT. Translation gives CASSELMADTQYF.

This clone was seen more than once but under ten times. The V and J genes are TRBV19 and TRBJ2-7, with 7 bases matching TRBD1. The length of the CDR3 is 14 residues. Germline V gene data show CDR1 as LNHDA and CDR2 as SQIVND (reference sequence). V gave up 3 bases and J gave up 3 bases; unmatched junction bases: 5. This CDR3 is CASSIAQGLYEQYF. In DNA, the CDR3 is TGTGCCAGTAGTATTGCACAGGGGCTCTACGAGCAGTACTTC.

V and J are TRBV30 and TRBJ1-1; D perhaps matches TRBD1 (6 bases). This CDR3 comprises 14 residues. Germline V gene lookup returns CDR1 GTSNPN and CDR2 SVGIG (reference sequence). The V gene lost 2 bases and the J gene lost 7 bases, with 17 bases spanning the gap. The CDR3 sequence is CAWSFRGRGIEAFF. The CDR3 DNA sequence: TGTGCCTGGAGTTTCCGGGGCAGGGGTATTGAAGCTTTCTTT.

The chain is built from TRBV5-1 and TRBJ2-1; 10 bases are a match to TRBD2. V lost 0 bases to trimming and J lost 8 bases; unmatched junction nucleotides: 11. Germline assignment: CDR1 SGHRS and CDR2 YFSETQ. The CDR3 covers 17 residues. CDR3 DNA: TGCGCCAGCAGCTTGGGGGTTAGCGGGGGGCTTCTCGATGAGCAGTTCTTC. This codes for CASSLGVSGGLLDEQFF.

The V call is TRBV5-1, the J call TRBJ2-5; 8 bases are shared with TRBD1. V was pared by 5 bases and J by 4 bases, with 7 bases of the junction left unmatched. Germline CDR1 reads SGHRS; CDR2 reads YFSETQ. The CDR3 length is 14 residues. This CDR3 is CASRPQGAGETQYF. The CDR3 region has the DNA TGCGCCAGCAGACCGCAGGGGGCGGGAGAGACCCAGTACTTC.

The chain joins TRBV5-4 to TRBJ2-1, with 7 nucleotides matching TRBD2. The germline CDR1 and CDR2 sequences are SGHNT and YYREEE (reference sequence). V was clipped by 4 bases and J by 7 bases; unmatched bases: 5. The length of the CDR3 is 13 residues. The CDR3 loop reads CASSLHGGNEQFF. For the CDR3, the DNA is TGTGCCAGCAGCCTGCACGGGGGGAATGAGCAGTTCTTC.

The chain employs TRBV9 and TRBJ1-2; TRBD1 is a possible D gene (6 bases). V lost 3 bases and J 1 base, leaving 10 bases between the germline ends. Germline CDR1 reads SGDLS; CDR2 reads YYNGEE. The CDR3 consists of 14 residues. The CDR3 bases are TGTGCCAGCAGCGGGACAGACGTTAACTATGGCTACACCTTC. Amino acid sequence: CASSGTDVNYGYTF. Together with reference TRBV9 and TRBJ1-2, the CDR3 gives the full variable domain: DSGVTQTPKHLITATGQRVTLRCSPRSGDLSVYWYQQSLDQGLQFLIQYYNGEERAKGNILERFSAQQFPDLHSELNLSSLELGDSALYFCASSGTDVNYGYTFGSGTRLTVV.

This clone has just one count. The genes are TRBV7-3 and TRBJ2-1; D may be TRBD1 (5 bases). Germline V gene lookup returns CDR1 SGHTA and CDR2 FQGTGA. Trimming removed 2 bases from V and 5 bases from J, with 13 bases in between. This CDR3 is 15 amino acids long. The CDR3 loop is CASSLSGAGHNEQFF. The DNA of the CDR3 is TGTGCCAGCAGCTTATCTGGGGCTGGACACAATGAGCAGTTCTTC.

The chain recombines TRBV5-1 with TRBJ2-5; TRBD2 aligns across 8 bases. The J segment lost 4 bases and the V segment lost 3 bases, leaving 11 bases of the junction unmatched. Germline V lookup: CDR1 SGHRS, CDR2 YFSETQ. This CDR3 comprises 16 residues. In DNA form, the CDR3 reads TGCGCCAGCAGCTCCAACGGGGGGGCCTTCTCAGAGACCCAGTACTTC. It encodes CASSSNGGAFSETQYF. The full variable domain, its missing parts supplied by reference TRBV5-1 and TRBJ2-5, is KAGVTQTPRYLIKTRGQQVTLSCSPISGHRSVSWYQQTPGQGLQFLFEYFSETQRNKGNFPGRFSGRQFSNSRSEMNVSTLELGDSALYLCASSSNGGAFSETQYFGPGTRLLVL.

This rearrangement joins TRBV10-3 to TRBJ1-5; D gene unclear. Germline V gene sequence: CDR1 ENHRY, CDR2 SYGVKD. The ends were cut back, 5 bases at V and 7 bases at J, with 9 bases in the middle. The CDR3 extends over 12 amino acids. The chain's CDR3 is CAISPSLQPQHF. CDR3 nucleotide sequence: TGTGCCATCAGTCCTAGCTTGCAGCCCCAGCATTTT.

This clone turned up a few times. The chain has TRBV7-9 and TRBJ1-4; possible D gene TRBD1, 6 bases. Germline CDR1 and CDR2: SEHNR and FQNEAQ (reference sequence). This CDR3 region has 13 residues. With 6 bases removed from V and 4 bases from J, the gap between germline ends came to 9 bases. The CDR3 region has the DNA TGTGCCAGCAGTCGGGACATTAATGAAAAACTGTTTTTT. It codes for CASSRDINEKLFF.

The chain carries TRBV4-3 and TRBJ2-3, with a tentative D call TRBD1 (5 bases). The CDR3 is 16 residues long. The V gene lost 0 bases and the J gene lost 4 bases, with 14 bases spanning the gap. Germline loops: CDR1 LGHNA, CDR2 YSLEER. The CDR3 DNA sequence: TGCGCCAGCAGCCAAGATCCCAGGGTAGGGGCAGATACGCAGTATTTT. It codes for CASSQDPRVGADTQYF.

The CDR3, as DNA: TGTGCCAGCAGCTTAGCGACAGGGGGCCGGCAGCCCCAGCATTTT. It is translated as CASSLATGGRQPQHF. The chain carries TRBV7-8 and TRBJ1-5; 10 nucleotides agree with TRBD1. The CDR3 extends over 15 amino acids. Trimming at V came to 0 bases and at J to 7 bases, leaving 3 bases not matched to a gene. CDR1 is SGHVS and CDR2 is FQNEAQ in the germline V gene.

The chain has TRBV4-2 and TRBJ2-6; 9 nucleotides line up with TRBD1. The CDR3 is 16 residues long. CDR1 and CDR2 from the germline V gene are LGHNA and YNFKEQ. Trimming took 5 bases from V and 4 from J; bases not matched to a gene: 6. The CDR3 DNA reads TGTGCCAGCAGCAGCCACAGGGGGCCCGGGGCCAACGTCCTGACTTTC. It translates to CASSSHRGPGANVLTF.

The chain is built from TRBV2 and TRBJ1-1; D gene unclear. Trimming stripped 6 bases from V and 4 bases from J, with 15 bases between. Germline values: CDR1 SNHLY, CDR2 FYNNEI. The CDR3 contains 14 residues. The CDR3 loop reads CASREPRALTEAFF. DNA of the CDR3: TGTGCCAGCAGGGAACCGAGGGCCCTCACTGAAGCTTTCTTT.

V usage is TRBV7-2 and J usage is TRBJ2-7; tentative D call: TRBD1 (5 bases). CDR1 and CDR2 from the germline V gene are SGHTA and FQGNSA. The V and J ends lost 2 bases and 2 bases respectively, with 13 bases between them. The CDR3 has 15 amino acids. This CDR3 reads CASSLMADTAYEQYF. CDR3 coding DNA: TGTGCCAGCAGCTTAATGGCGGACACGGCCTACGAGCAGTACTTC. Full variable domain (rest looked up from reference TRBV7-2 and TRBJ2-7): GAGVSQSPSNKVTEKGKDVELRCDPISGHTALYWYRQSLGQGLEFLIYFQGNSAPDKSGLPSDRFSAERTGGSVSTLTIQRTQQEDSAVYLCASSLMADTAYEQYFGPGTRLTVT.